This TCR beta chain was sequenced in a study of long-term antiretroviral therapy in people with HIV. On this clone itself: Its antigen is unidentified.

Overall study results and limits: The repertoire was dominated at all time points by clones expanded before ART. Relative to transplant donor controls, diversity remained lower despite increasing after ART.

Assay version v3.0 of immunoSEQ was used, and it was run at survey level. Sequencing was designed to cover about 35,000-55,000 T-cell genomes in each sample. Repertoires were generated with immunoSEQ multiplex PCR, while TCRdb's copy carries only in-frame clones and drops some. This sample carries around 26,000 clones, roughly 83% of them seen once, and the ten largest clones take about 16%. The V gene lost 2 bases and the J gene lost 6 bases, with 14 bases spanning the gap. The CDR3 is 14 amino acids. Germline V gene data show CDR1 as GTSNPN and CDR2 as SVGIG (reference sequence). HIV-positive participants were all treated in the United States.

The sequencing used unsorted PBMCs, collected around 4.2 years after starting antiretroviral therapy. This sequence joins TRBV30 and TRBJ2-4; D may be TRBD1 (6 bases). This clonotype was sampled from a man aged 25 to 40 with HIV. This CDR3 is CAWSPTGTRNIQYF. In nucleotides, the CDR3 is TGTGCCTGGAGTCCCACCGGGACAAGAAACATTCAGTACTTC.